The TCR beta chain described here comes from a study of blood T cell repertoires in COVID-19. Study details: Samples representing acute and convalescent COVID-19 were sourced from the United States, Italy and Spain. Sample material is recorded as cDNA or gDNA derived from T cells, B-cell-depleted T cells, or PBMCs.

Germline trimming cut 3 bases from V and 5 bases from J; bases unmatched to any gene: 4. Germline CDR1 is LNHDA and CDR2 is SQIVND (reference sequence). The CDR3 covers 15 residues. This table comes from immunoSEQ multiplex PCR, and its TCRdb copy is limited to in-frame clones, with some not included. The sample records fewer than 70,000 clones, under 80% being singletons. The specimen sequenced was peripheral blood. This receptor was taken from a human donor in a cohort sampled during active COVID-19. The chain uses TRBV19 and TRBJ2-7, with 13 bases aligning to TRBD2. CDR3 protein: CASSMTSGRLNEQYF. The CDR3 nucleotides are TGTGCCAGTAGTATGACTAGCGGGAGGCTGAACGAGCAGTACTTC.